Presented here are 28 T cell receptor beta chains from one specimen sequenced in a study of technical replicates of blood from a handful of donors. Some clones are missing from TCRdb's copy, which holds only in-frame ones; the method was immunoSEQ multiplex PCR. The sample has 51,000 or so clones, about 94% seen once; the top ten hold 3% to 5%. Sequencing was done on a sample of PBMCs. The receptors here all came from a human donor in good health. Some clones in this sample may be carry-over from other donors' samples.

V gene TRBV6-5 combines with J gene TRBJ1-3; D not resolved. The V gene's germline CDR1 is MNHEY and CDR2 SVGAGI. Trimming shortened V by 0 bases and J by 0 bases, and 9 bases separated the two germline ends. This CDR3 comprises 16 residues. CDR3 protein: CASSYSPISSGNTIYF. The CDR3 coding sequence is TGTGCCAGCAGTTACTCCCCGATTAGCTCTGGAAACACCATATATTTT.

The chain joins TRBV28 to TRBJ2-5; possibly TRBD2 for D (6 bases). CDR3 length: 14 amino acids. The V end lost 2 bases, the J end lost 5 bases, and 12 bases lay between the germline ends. Germline V gives CDR1 MDHEN, CDR2 SYDVKM. For the CDR3, the DNA is TGTGCCAGCAGTTTACCGGGAGTCGGGGAGACCCAGTACTTC. It specifies CASSLPGVGETQYF.

To note about this clone: Other DNA sequences in this specimen translate into the identical CDR3. This sequence joins TRBV5-1 and TRBJ1-2; D is ambiguous. Germline-derived CDR1 and CDR2 are SGHRS and YFSETQ. The CDR3 has 13 residues. The V gene lost 2 bases and the J gene lost 1 base, with 6 bases spanning the gap. The CDR3 DNA reads as TGCGCCAGCAGCTTCGGGAGTAACTATGGCTACACCTTC. Translation: CASSFGSNYGYTF.

The rearrangement joins TRBV29-1 to TRBJ2-1, with 9 positions matching TRBD2. Germline V gene lookup returns CDR1 SQVTM and CDR2 ANQGSEA. The CDR3 length is 15 residues. J lost 5 bases, V lost 5 bases, and 10 bases had no gene match. Here the CDR3 reads CSVYKAGGVNNEQFF. The CDR3 nucleotides read TGCAGCGTTTACAAAGCGGGAGGAGTCAACAATGAGCAGTTCTTC.

The chain combines TRBV2 with TRBJ2-5; D remains unclear. The CDR3 sequence is 13 residues long. The V gene lost 4 bases and the J gene lost 1 base, with 7 bases spanning the gap. The germline V gene encodes CDR1 SNHLY and CDR2 FYNNEI. CDR3 sequence reads: CASSVESQETQYF. Here the CDR3 DNA reads TGTGCCAGCAGTGTGGAGTCCCAAGAGACCCAGTACTTC.

The J gene is TRBJ2-6, the V gene TRBV4-1; 9 bases map to TRBD2. Trimming at V came to 1 base and at J to 1 base, leaving 8 bases not matched to a gene. The length of the CDR3 is 19 residues. Germline-derived CDR1 and CDR2 are MGHRA and YSYEKL. CDR3 nucleotide sequence: TGCGCCAGCAGCCAAGGAGTCCAAGCGGGGGGTTCTGGGGCCAACGTCCTGACTTTC. Translation gives CASSQGVQAGGSGANVLTF.

The chain couples TRBV7-8 to TRBJ2-7, with a weak D call TRBD1 (6 bases). Trimming removed 6 bases from V and 3 bases from J, with 9 bases in between. The germline CDR1 and CDR2 sequences are SGHVS and FQNEAQ. CDR3 length equals 12 residues. In DNA, the CDR3 is TGTGCCAGCAGTTCAGGGGTCTACGAGCAGTACTTC. Translating gives CASSSGVYEQYF.

The chain couples TRBV7-2 to TRBJ2-4, with 8 positions matching TRBD2. Per the germline V gene, CDR1 is SGHTA and CDR2 is FQGNSA. Trimming cost V 6 bases and J 8 bases; bases outside gene matches: 12. This CDR3 comprises 15 residues. CDR3 nucleotides: TGTGCCAGCAGGGCGGGCGGGGGGCCTGGGGACATTCAGTACTTC. Encoded protein: CASRAGGGPGDIQYF.

This clone was detected only a few times. The rearrangement joins TRBV5-4 to TRBJ2-7; the match to TRBD2 covers 7 bases. The germline gives CDR1 SGHNT, CDR2 YYREEE (reference sequence). This CDR3 spans 14 amino acids. After removal of 4 bases from V and 0 bases from J, the junction contained 4 bases not matched to a gene. The CDR3 region has the DNA TGTGCCAGCAGCGGAGCGGGGCGCTCCTACGAGCAGTACTTC. It translates to CASSGAGRSYEQYF.

V and J are TRBV7-8 and TRBJ2-7; 12 nucleotides agree with TRBD2. The CDR3 is made up of 16 amino acids. Germline V CDR1 and CDR2: SGHVS, FQNEAQ. Trimming at V came to 5 bases and at J to 6 bases, leaving 11 bases not matched to a gene. In DNA, the CDR3 is TGTGCCAGCAGCCCCGTCGGGCGACTAGCGGGAGTCGAGCAGTACTTC. It codes for CASSPVGRLAGVEQYF.

The V and J genes are TRBV27 and TRBJ2-5; D is possibly TRBD2 (6 bases). Trimming pared 5 bases from V and 2 bases from J, leaving 15 bases between. Germline V gives CDR1 MNHEY, CDR2 SMNVEV (reference sequence). The CDR3 has 15 residues. The CDR3 nucleotides read TGTGCCAGCAGTAGAACCCGGGAGTCTCAAGAGACCCAGTACTTC. Translating it yields CASSRTRESQETQYF.

The chain couples TRBV5-1 to TRBJ1-6; tentatively, D is TRBD1 (5 bases). The V and J ends lost 0 bases and 7 bases respectively, with 17 bases between them. The CDR3 has 17 residues. The germline V gene encodes CDR1 SGHRS and CDR2 YFSETQ. CDR3 nucleotide sequence: TGCGCCAGCAGCTTGGAACGGGGGAGCGTCGGGAATTCACCCCTCCACTTT. It yields the protein CASSLERGSVGNSPLHF.

V and J are TRBV2 and TRBJ2-2, with 11 bases identical to TRBD2. V lost 6 bases and J lost 3; bases outside the gene matches: 6. The CDR3 is made up of 16 amino acids. CDR1 SNHLY and CDR2 FYNNEI come from the germline V gene. In nucleotides, the CDR3 is TGTGCCAGCAGCGGAATAGCGGGGGGGTACACCGGGGAGCTGTTTTTT. This encodes CASSGIAGGYTGELFF.

V gene TRBV30 combines with J gene TRBJ2-7; 10 bases are a match to TRBD1. This CDR3 region has 14 residues. Germline V gives CDR1 GTSNPN, CDR2 SVGIG (reference sequence). Losses at the gene ends were 4 bases for V and 3 bases for J; bases not matched to a gene: 6. The CDR3 sequence: CAWTRGTGVYEQYF. The CDR3 bases are TGTGCCTGGACGCGGGGGACAGGGGTCTACGAGCAGTACTTC.

The chain is built from TRBV7-2 and TRBJ1-1; D not resolved. This CDR3 has 13 amino acids. V lost 3 bases to trimming and J lost 6 bases, with 11 bases between them. Germline-derived CDR1 and CDR2 are SGHTA and FQGNSA. CDR3: CASSFTLYSEAFF. For the CDR3, the DNA is TGTGCCAGCAGCTTCACCCTGTACTCTGAAGCTTTCTTT.

A note on this clone: Other DNA variants within this sample encode the same CDR3. V is TRBV19 and J is TRBJ2-2, with D possibly matching TRBD1 (6 bases). V shed 4 bases and J shed 4 bases, with 16 bases lying between them. CDR1 and CDR2 from the germline V gene are LNHDA and SQIVND (reference sequence). The CDR3 is made up of 16 amino acids. CDR3 in amino acids: CASSTPKRGGTGELFF. Here the CDR3 DNA reads TGTGCCAGTAGTACGCCGAAAAGAGGGGGCACCGGGGAGCTGTTTTTT.

The V and J genes are TRBV7-9 and TRBJ1-3, with TRBD1 identical over 9 bases. V lost 5 bases to trimming and J lost 0 bases; unmatched junction nucleotides: 11. The CDR3 has 18 residues. The germline CDR1 and CDR2 sequences are SEHNR and FQNEAQ (reference sequence). This chain's CDR3 is CASSRTGVGGRSGNTIYF. DNA of the CDR3: TGTGCCAGCAGCCGGACAGGGGTGGGGGGCCGCTCTGGAAACACCATATATTTT.

V is TRBV5-1 and J is TRBJ2-3; the match to TRBD2 covers 9 bases. The germline V gene encodes CDR1 SGHRS and CDR2 YFSETQ. The ends lost 2 bases at V and 2 bases at J; junction bases unmatched: 6. The CDR3 totals 16 residues. The CDR3 region has the DNA TGCGCCAGCAGCTTTCTAGCGGGAAATCCCACAGATACGCAGTATTTT. Its protein is CASSFLAGNPTDTQYF.

V usage is TRBV30 and J usage is TRBJ1-5; the match to TRBD1 covers 9 bases. V was pared by 1 base and J by 7 bases, with 5 bases of the junction left unmatched. This CDR3 has 14 residues. Germline V gene sequence: CDR1 GTSNPN, CDR2 SVGIG (reference sequence). DNA for the CDR3: TGTGCCTGGAGTGATGGACAGGGGCGGCAGCCCCAGCATTTT. Its translation: CAWSDGQGRQPQHF.

The rearrangement links TRBV4-1 to TRBJ1-1; D might be TRBD1 (6 bases). The length of the CDR3 is 15 residues. CDR1 and CDR2 from the germline V gene are MGHRA and YSYEKL. Deletions cut 0 bases from V and 5 bases from J, with 13 bases between. The CDR3: CASSQEVRGWTEAFF. The CDR3 DNA reads TGCGCCAGCAGCCAAGAAGTCAGGGGTTGGACTGAAGCTTTCTTT.

The V call is TRBV10-3, the J call TRBJ2-7; TRBD2 matches at 9 bases. Trimming removed 6 bases from V and 7 bases from J; junction bases left unmatched: 13. The CDR3 sequence is 15 residues long. Germline loops: CDR1 ENHRY, CDR2 SYGVKD. The CDR3 region has the DNA TGTGCCATCAGACCTTCACTAGCGGGCAAAGGGGAGCAGTACTTC. The encoded protein is CAIRPSLAGKGEQYF.

This chain joins TRBV30 and TRBJ2-7; TRBD1 matches at 8 bases. The CDR3 totals 13 residues. CDR1 is GTSNPN, CDR2 SVGIG, per germline (reference sequence). With 6 bases clipped from V and 1 base from J, the junction kept 5 bases outside the gene matches. CDR3 nucleotide sequence: TGTGCCTGCCGGACAGGGAAGTCCTACGAGCAGTACTTC. It codes for CACRTGKSYEQYF. The whole variable domain, filled in from reference TRBV30 and TRBJ2-7, reads SQTIHQWPATLVQPVGSPLSLECTVEGTSNPNLYWYRQAAGRGLQLLFYSVGIGQISSEVPQNLSASRPQDRQFILSSKKLLLSDSGFYLCACRTGKSYEQYFGPGTRLTVT.

The chain employs TRBV6-5 and TRBJ1-1; TRBD1 matches 8 bases. Germline V gives CDR1 MNHEY, CDR2 SVGAGI. This CDR3 comprises 15 residues. The ends lost 2 bases at V and 5 bases at J; junction bases unmatched: 7. The chain's CDR3 is CASSYGPGGGTEAFF. In DNA, the CDR3 is TGTGCCAGCAGTTACGGTCCAGGGGGCGGAACTGAAGCTTTCTTT.

The chain recombines TRBV14 with TRBJ1-6; D call uncertain. Per the germline V gene, CDR1 is SGHDN and CDR2 is FVKESK. The CDR3 is made up of 10 amino acids. Trimming took 11 bases from V and 10 from J, leaving 9 bases between them. DNA for the CDR3: TGTGCCGGTAGCGGCTCACCCCTCCACTTT. Translated, it gives CAGSGSPLHF. Variable domain in full (rest from reference TRBV14 and TRBJ1-6): EAGVTQFPSHSVIEKGQTVTLRCDPISGHDNLYWYRRVMGKEIKFLLHFVKESKQDESGMPNNRFLAERTGGTYSTLKVQPAELEDSGVYFCAGSGSPLHFGNGTRLTVT.

This rearrangement joins TRBV12-5 to TRBJ1-2, with a possible D match to TRBD1 (6 bases). V was clipped by 7 bases and J by 6 bases, with 18 bases between them. The CDR3 covers 14 residues. Germline-derived CDR1 and CDR2 are LGHNT and FRNRAP. The CDR3 coding sequence is TGTGCTAGTGATCCCGTAGGGGGGGTTAATGGCTACACCTTC. It codes for CASDPVGGVNGYTF.

The chain combines TRBV18 with TRBJ2-3; 12 nucleotides line up with TRBD2. Germline lookup yields CDR1 KGHSH and CDR2 LQKENI. J gave up 3 bases and V 0 bases, and 1 base lay outside the gene matches. The CDR3 is 16 residues long. The CDR3 protein is CASSPPLAGGTDTQYF. DNA of the CDR3: TGTGCCAGCTCACCACCGCTAGCGGGGGGGACAGATACGCAGTATTTT. The full variable domain, with the rest looked up from reference TRBV18 and TRBJ2-3, is NAGVMQNPRHLVRRRGQEARLRCSPMKGHSHVYWYRQLPEEGLKFMVYLQKENIIDESGMPKERFSAEFPKEGPSILRIQQVVRGDSAAYFCASSPPLAGGTDTQYFGPGTRLTVL.

The J gene is TRBJ1-4, the V gene TRBV10-3; 9 bases are shared with TRBD1. This CDR3 is built from 15 residues. The junction had 8 bases not matched to a gene; V was cut back by 8 bases and J by 4 bases. Germline loops: CDR1 ENHRY, CDR2 SYGVKD. The CDR3: CAIGSGTGLNEKLFF. CDR3 sequence (DNA): TGTGCCATCGGTAGTGGGACAGGGCTTAATGAAAAACTGTTTTTT.

The V and J genes are TRBV6-6 and TRBJ1-2; TRBD1 matches at 8 bases. CDR1 and CDR2 (germline): MNHNY, SVGAGI (reference sequence). The J segment lost 2 bases and the V segment lost 7 bases, leaving 3 bases of the junction unmatched. The CDR3 is made up of 13 amino acids. The CDR3 region has the DNA TGTGCCAGCACGGACAGGGAGAACTATGGCTACACCTTC. Amino acids: CASTDRENYGYTF.